Described below is a single T cell receptor beta chain sequence and its context. In the original processing: Amplification of reference gene primers provided the estimated nucleated cell counts. The repertoire was sequenced with immunoSEQ multiplex PCR; TCRdb's copy has only in-frame clones and lacks some. The DNA was the basis for D and trimming; V, J and clone size are from that table. The sample records around 97,000 clones, approximately 80% being singletons. This record comes from a study of blood T cell repertoires in COVID-19. Study context: The origin of the acute and convalescent COVID-19 samples was the United States, Italy and Spain.

Looked up from germline, CDR1 is WNHNN and CDR2 is SYGVQD (reference sequence). This CDR3 contains 19 residues. V lost 7 bases, J lost 0 bases, and 12 bases stayed unmatched. The clonotype comes from a human donor in a cohort sampled during active or convalescent COVID-19. Material: peripheral blood. This chain joins TRBV10-1 and TRBJ1-6, with 10 bases that match TRBD1. CDR3 loop: CASTSTGGLISSYNSPLHF. As DNA, the CDR3 is TGCGCCAGCACCTCGACAGGGGGCCTTATTAGCTCCTATAATTCACCCCTCCACTTT.